The present entry profiles one T cell receptor (beta chain) with its context. The assay was immunoSEQ multiplex PCR, and TCRdb's table has in-frame clones only and misses some. The repertoire consists of hundreds of thousands of clones, with around 85% occurring once and the leading ten covering approximately 7.9%. The germline gives CDR1 SNHLY, CDR2 FYNNEI. CDR3 size: 19 residues. The V and J ends lost 8 bases and 0 bases, in that order; junction bases with no gene match: 12. These data originate in a study of blood T cell repertoires in COVID-19. Study overall: Whether acute or convalescent, the COVID-19 samples came from the United States, Italy and Spain. PBMCs, B-cell-depleted T cells, or T cells were the source of the cDNA or gDNA that made up the material.

The gene calls are TRBV2 and TRBJ2-6; the match to TRBD2 covers 11 bases. Material: peripheral blood. This TCR derives from a human donor in a cohort sampled during active COVID-19. DNA of the CDR3: TGTGCCAGCTTAATAAGAACCACTAGCGGGGGCTCTGGGGCCAACGTCCTGACTTTC. This sequence encodes CASLIRTTSGGSGANVLTF.